The clone carrying this T cell receptor beta chain occurred many times. Germline V gives CDR1 SEHNR, CDR2 FQNEAQ (reference sequence). Trimming took 6 bases from V and 8 from J, leaving 17 bases between them. The CDR3 covers 14 residues. The data belong to a study of human T cells and chemical hapten exposure. Overall study: Small pooled library volume differences mainly caused per-sample TCR yield variation.

TCRdb passed the RACE reads through MiXCR, listing each CDR3 protein once. The data contain about 30,000 distinct CDR3 sequences, approximately 5.8% of them singletons. Time point denoted: patch test 3, about 24 weeks after DPC sensitization. As for treatment: therapeutic diphenylcyclopropenone sensitization with weekly scalp DPC. The chain has TRBV7-9 and TRBJ2-1; D is perhaps TRBD1 (6 bases). Source: whole blood, taken in connection with sensitization to the hapten diphenylcyclopropenone (DPC). The clonotype originates from a young man with alopecia areata. Some clones in this sample may be carry-over from other donors' samples. This chain's CDR3 is CASRRIGGLDEQFF. The CDR3 DNA reads TGTGCCAGCAGACGGATAGGGGGATTGGATGAGCAGTTCTTC.